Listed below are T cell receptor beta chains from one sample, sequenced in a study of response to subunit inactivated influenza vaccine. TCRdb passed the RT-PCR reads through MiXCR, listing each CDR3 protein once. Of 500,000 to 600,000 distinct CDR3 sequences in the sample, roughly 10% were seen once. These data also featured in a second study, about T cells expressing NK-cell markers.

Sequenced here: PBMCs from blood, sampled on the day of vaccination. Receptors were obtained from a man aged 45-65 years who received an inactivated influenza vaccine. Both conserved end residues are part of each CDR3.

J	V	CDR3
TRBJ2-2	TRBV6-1	CASTSTGSRTGELFF
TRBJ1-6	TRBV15	CATSRDWDRDSPLHF
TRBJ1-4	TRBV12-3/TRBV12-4	CASSIQGAPGEKLFF
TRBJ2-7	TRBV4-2	CASSRGASGPYEQYF
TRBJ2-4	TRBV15	CATSRWGAKNIQYF
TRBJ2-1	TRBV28	CASRKPGQGVYNEQFF
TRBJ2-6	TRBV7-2	CASSQYGTVAGANVLTF
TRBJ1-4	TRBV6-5	CASSSGPRGEKLFF
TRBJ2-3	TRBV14	CASSHPAGTQYF
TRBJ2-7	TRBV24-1	CATRDRGRLYEQYF
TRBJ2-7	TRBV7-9	CATGRSSYEQYF
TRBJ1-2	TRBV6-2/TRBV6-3	CASGDRGYGYTF
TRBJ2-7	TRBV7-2	CASARNRAGSYEQYF
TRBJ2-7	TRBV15	CATSDPGAGVSYEQYF
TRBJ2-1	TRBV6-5	CASSYGGVYNEQFF
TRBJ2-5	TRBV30	CAWSVGYSGQETQYF
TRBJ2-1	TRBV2	CASKTDPSDEQFF
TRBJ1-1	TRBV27	CATSTRAAGSLAFF
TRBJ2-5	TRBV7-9	CASTRTGGMETQYF
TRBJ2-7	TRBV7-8	CASSSRLAGGPYEQYF
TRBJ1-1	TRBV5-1	CASSLSLRMKAFF
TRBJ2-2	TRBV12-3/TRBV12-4	CASSLARVSTGELFF
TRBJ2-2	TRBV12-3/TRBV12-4	CASSLSAGGVRGELFF
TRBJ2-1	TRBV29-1	CSSKRGSSYNEQFF
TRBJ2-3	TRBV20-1	CSARGTSGRSDTQYF
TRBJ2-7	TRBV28	CASSPLLTGDYEQYF
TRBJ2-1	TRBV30	CAWSVASGRAGQFF
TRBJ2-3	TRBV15	CATSRDKSTDTQYF
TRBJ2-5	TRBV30	CAVGQSVGGTQYF
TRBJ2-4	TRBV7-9	CASSLENIQYF
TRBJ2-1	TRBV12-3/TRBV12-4	CASSSGTGGEQFF
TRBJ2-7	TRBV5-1	CASRYGQAYEQYF
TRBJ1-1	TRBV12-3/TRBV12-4	CASSYTGYTEAFF
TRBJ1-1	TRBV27	CASTSQGRMNTEAFF
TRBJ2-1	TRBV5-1	CASTLMEASGDEQFF
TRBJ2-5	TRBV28	CASSFYPFRPSGQTQYF
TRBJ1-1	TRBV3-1	CASSQVNAEAFF
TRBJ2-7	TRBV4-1	CASSQAPLAGGYEQYF
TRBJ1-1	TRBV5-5	CASSWSTNTEAFF
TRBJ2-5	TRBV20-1	CSARRHGSQETQYF
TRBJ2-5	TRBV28	CASSLGTVFETQYF
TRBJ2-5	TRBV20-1	CSARDSKAGVGETQYF
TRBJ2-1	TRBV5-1	CASSFGGFPSYNEQFF